This is a list of T cell receptor beta chains from one sample in a study of PD-L1 blockade in urothelial cancer. The data were produced by immunoSEQ multiplex PCR, yet TCRdb's version contains in-frame clones alone and is incomplete. This repertoire shows tens of thousands of clones, roughly 89% found once; its top ten account for roughly 9.2%. The input for sequencing was PBMCs, taken around atezolizumab (anti-PD-L1) treatment. The receptors were gathered from a woman in her 70s with urothelial cancer. Both conserved end residues are part of each CDR3. The D gene is left open where the match is weak. Size values are once, few and many counts, or a class for expanded clones, and some rows have none.

v_gene	j_gene	abundance	len	d_gene	CDR3aa	CDR3nt
TRBV18	TRBJ2-5	few	14	NA	CASSAGLEGETQYF	TGTGCCAGCTCCGCCGGACTGGAAGGGGAGACCCAGTACTTC
TRBV6-4	TRBJ1-4	NA	15	TRBD1	CASTIKAGGPEKLFF	TGTGCCAGCACCATAAAGGCAGGGGGCCCTGAAAAACTGTTTTTT
TRBV19	TRBJ2-1	once	16	NA	CASSILVSSSYNEQFF	TGTGCCAGTAGTATCCTAGTTTCGAGCTCCTACAATGAGCAGTTCTTC
TRBV10-1	TRBJ2-3	NA	14	NA	CASSGTLSTDTQYF	TGCGCCAGCAGCGGGACTCTCAGCACAGATACGCAGTATTTT
TRBV7-9	TRBJ2-5	NA	19	TRBD2	CASSLAGRWRGAVQETQYF	TGTGCCAGCAGCTTAGCCGGAAGGTGGCGGGGGGCCGTCCAAGAGACCCAGTACTTC
TRBV5-1	TRBJ1-2	NA	16	NA	CASSLDTVQNGYGYTF	TGCGCCAGCAGCTTGGATACAGTCCAGAACGGCTATGGCTACACCTTC
TRBV7-2	TRBJ1-4	NA	14	NA	CASSLFPVNEKLFF	TGTGCCAGCAGCTTATTTCCGGTCAATGAAAAACTGTTTTTT
TRBV28	TRBJ2-5	NA	13	TRBD2	CATGTSGSETQYF	TGTGCCACCGGGACTAGCGGGAGTGAGACCCAGTACTTC
TRBV10-2	TRBJ2-7	NA	13	NA	CASRTDFYYEQYF	TGCGCCAGCAGGACAGATTTTTACTACGAGCAGTACTTC
TRBV29-1	TRBJ2-7	NA	13	NA	CSVEQGSRYEQYF	TGCAGCGTTGAGCAGGGGTCTAGGTACGAGCAGTACTTC
TRBV6-6	TRBJ1-2	once	16	TRBD1	CASSYLGQGATRGYTF	TGTGCCAGCAGTTACTTAGGACAGGGGGCGACGCGTGGCTACACCTTC
TRBV10-1	TRBJ2-2	NA	20	TRBD2	CASSEDPLDSGGLTVGELFF	TGCGCCAGCAGTGAGGACCCCTTGGATAGCGGGGGTTTGACAGTGGGGGAGCTGTTTTTT
TRBV10-3	TRBJ2-3	NA	15	TRBD2	CAISDVSGGTDTQYF	TGTGCCATCAGTGACGTTAGCGGGGGCACAGATACGCAGTATTTT
TRBV2	TRBJ2-1	NA	16	TRBD2	CASSISGRALYNEQFF	TGTGCCAGCAGTATTAGCGGGAGGGCCCTCTACAATGAGCAGTTCTTC
TRBV19	TRBJ2-7	NA	15	TRBD2	CASSISGEGSYEQYF	TGTGCCAGTAGTATATCGGGGGAGGGCTCCTACGAGCAGTACTTC
TRBV5-1	TRBJ1-2	NA	15	TRBD1	CASSLDEGAVSGYTF	TGCGCCAGCAGCTTGGATGAGGGGGCAGTAAGTGGCTACACCTTC
TRBV6-5	TRBJ2-1	NA	14	NA	CASSYFRSYNEQFF	TGTGCCAGCAGTTACTTCAGGTCCTACAATGAGCAGTTCTTC
TRBV2	TRBJ1-3	NA	15	NA	CASSVGKGDGNTIYF	TGTGCCAGCAGTGTGGGAAAGGGAGATGGAAACACCATATATTTT
TRBV28	TRBJ1-4	once	16	NA	CASRTPQGSTNEKLFF	TGTGCCAGCAGAACACCACAGGGTTCAACTAATGAAAAACTGTTTTTT
TRBV19	TRBJ2-2	NA	17	TRBD1	CASSSLTGGRGTGELFF	TGTGCCAGTAGTAGTCTGACAGGGGGCAGGGGCACCGGGGAGCTGTTTTTT
TRBV7-9	TRBJ2-3	NA	15	NA	CASSLLATHTDTQYF	TGTGCCAGCAGCTTACTAGCGACCCACACAGATACGCAGTATTTT
TRBV6-1	TRBJ2-1	NA	14	TRBD2	CASTALAVPHEQFF	TGTGCCAGCACGGCACTAGCGGTACCGCATGAGCAGTTCTTC
TRBV7-9	TRBJ1-6	NA	19	NA	CASSLFFGYGVYYNSPLHF	TGTGCCAGCAGCTTATTCTTCGGGTACGGCGTTTACTATAATTCACCCCTCCACTTT
TRBV10-1	TRBJ2-3	NA	15	TRBD2	CASSLSGGAADTQYF	TGCGCCAGCAGTCTTAGCGGGGGGGCCGCAGATACGCAGTATTTT
TRBV7-9	TRBJ1-1	NA	13	TRBD1	CASRDRMNTEAFF	TGTGCCAGCCGGGACAGAATGAACACTGAAGCTTTCTTT
TRBV9	TRBJ2-2	once	15	TRBD1	CASSGKQGVTGELFF	TGTGCCAGCAGCGGAAAACAGGGGGTAACCGGGGAGCTGTTTTTT
TRBV5-1	TRBJ1-2	NA	14	TRBD1	CASSYGTGGDGYTF	TGCGCCAGCAGCTACGGGACAGGGGGGGATGGCTACACCTTC
TRBV7-9	TRBJ2-1	NA	16	TRBD2	CASSAKAGLAGVEQFF	TGTGCCAGCAGCGCAAAGGCCGGACTAGCGGGGGTTGAGCAGTTCTTC
TRBV28	TRBJ1-2	NA	14	NA	CASGKGQRLDGYTF	TGTGCCAGCGGAAAAGGACAGCGGTTAGATGGCTACACCTTC
TRBV28	TRBJ1-2	once	14	NA	CASSLEVRYYGYTF	TGTGCCAGCAGTTTGGAGGTTAGATACTATGGCTACACCTTC
TRBV10-2	TRBJ1-5	NA	16	TRBD1	CASSGQARTGDQPQHF	TGCGCCAGCAGTGGTCAGGCCCGGACAGGCGATCAGCCCCAGCATTTT
TRBV21-1	TRBJ2-7	NA	13	NA	CASSCCGTYEQYF	TGTGCCAGCAGCTGCTGCGGTACCTACGAGCAGTACTTC
TRBV30	TRBJ2-1	NA	14	TRBD2	CAWRLLAGRYEQFF	TGTGCCTGGAGGTTACTAGCGGGAAGGTATGAGCAGTTCTTC
TRBV30	TRBJ2-5	NA	17	TRBD2	CAWSVRSLAGGLETQYF	TGTGCCTGGAGTGTACGGAGCCTAGCGGGGGGGCTCGAGACCCAGTACTTC
TRBV7-7	TRBJ2-3	NA	17	TRBD2	CASSPSLTSGGSGTQYF	TGTGCCAGCAGCCCCTCCCTGACTAGCGGGGGGTCCGGTACGCAGTATTTT
TRBV7-2	TRBJ1-5	few	13	NA	CASSLVQGQPQHF	TGTGCCAGCAGCTTAGTTCAGGGCCAGCCCCAGCATTTT